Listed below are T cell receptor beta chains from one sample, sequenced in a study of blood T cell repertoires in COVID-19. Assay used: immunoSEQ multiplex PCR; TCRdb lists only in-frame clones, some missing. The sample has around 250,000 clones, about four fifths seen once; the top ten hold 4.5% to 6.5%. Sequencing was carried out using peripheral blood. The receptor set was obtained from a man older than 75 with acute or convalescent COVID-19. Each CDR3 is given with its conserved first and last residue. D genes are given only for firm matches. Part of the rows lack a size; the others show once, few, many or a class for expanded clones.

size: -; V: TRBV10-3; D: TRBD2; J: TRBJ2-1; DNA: TGTGCCATCGTGGCGGGGGACAATGAGCAGTTCTTC; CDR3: CAIVAGDNEQFF
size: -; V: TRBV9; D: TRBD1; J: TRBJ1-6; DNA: TGTGCCAGCAGCCCTCGACAGGGGGAATCACCCCTCCACTTT; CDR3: CASSPRQGESPLHF
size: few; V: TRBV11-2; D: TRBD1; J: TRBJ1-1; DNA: TGTGCCAGCAGCTTTAGACAGGGCAGCGAAGCTTTCTTT; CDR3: CASSFRQGSEAFF
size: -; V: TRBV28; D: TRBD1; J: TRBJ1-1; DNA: TGTGCCAGCAATAAAGGGGGCCGGGAAGCTTTCTTT; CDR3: CASNKGGREAFF
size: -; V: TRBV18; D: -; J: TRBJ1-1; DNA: TGTGCCAGCTCACCACCGACGCTCAGCGGGACTGAAGCTTTCTTT; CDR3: CASSPPTLSGTEAFF
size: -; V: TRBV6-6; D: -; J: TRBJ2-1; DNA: TGTGCCAGCAGTTACGGCGGACTTTACAATGAGCAGTTCTTC; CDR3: CASSYGGLYNEQFF
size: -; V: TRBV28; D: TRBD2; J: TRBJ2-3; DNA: TGTGCCAGCAGTTCACAAGGACTAGCGGGAGGTAAAGATACGCAGTATTTT; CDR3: CASSSQGLAGGKDTQYF
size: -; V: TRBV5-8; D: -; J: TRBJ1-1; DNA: TGTGCCAGCAGCTTGGTGGAGGGGAACACTGAAGCTTTCTTT; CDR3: CASSLVEGNTEAFF
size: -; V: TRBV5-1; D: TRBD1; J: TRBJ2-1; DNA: TGCGCCAGCCGACGGACCGGGACAGGGGATGGGGGTGAGCAGTTCTTC; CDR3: CASRRTGTGDGGEQFF
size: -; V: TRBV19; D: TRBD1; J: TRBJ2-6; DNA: TGTGCCAGTAGTGCGGACAGGACCTCTGGGGCCAACGTCCTGACTTTC; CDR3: CASSADRTSGANVLTF
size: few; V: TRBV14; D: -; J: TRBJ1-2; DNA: TGTGCCAGCAGCCCGACGCGTGGGCATGGCTACACCTTC; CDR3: CASSPTRGHGYTF
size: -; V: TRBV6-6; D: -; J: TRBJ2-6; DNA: TGTGCCAGCAGTCGGTCGGGCAGGGCGGCAGGGGCCAACGTCCTGACTTTC; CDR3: CASSRSGRAAGANVLTF
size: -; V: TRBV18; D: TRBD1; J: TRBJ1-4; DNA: TGTGCCAGCTCACCGCGACAGGGGCCTAATGAAAAACTGTTTTTT; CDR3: CASSPRQGPNEKLFF
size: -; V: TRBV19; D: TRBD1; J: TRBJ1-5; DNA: TGTGCCAGTAGTATTCGTAGACAGGGGGTGGGCTATCAGCCCCAGCATTTT; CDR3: CASSIRRQGVGYQPQHF
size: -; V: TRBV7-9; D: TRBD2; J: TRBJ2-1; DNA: TGTGCCAGCAGCTTATCGGTGACTAGCGGGGATGAGCAGTTCTTC; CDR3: CASSLSVTSGDEQFF
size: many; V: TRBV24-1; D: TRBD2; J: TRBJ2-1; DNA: TGTGCCACCAGTGATTTGGCGGGGGGCCGCGGGAATGAGCAGTTCTTC; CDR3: CATSDLAGGRGNEQFF
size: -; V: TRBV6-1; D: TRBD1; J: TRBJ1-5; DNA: TGTGCCAGCAGTGAGGGGGGACAGTCATTCAATCAGCCCCAGCATTTT; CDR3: CASSEGGQSFNQPQHF
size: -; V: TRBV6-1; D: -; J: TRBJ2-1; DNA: TGTGCCAGCAGTGAATACTATTCTTACAATGAGCAGTTCTTC; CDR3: CASSEYYSYNEQFF
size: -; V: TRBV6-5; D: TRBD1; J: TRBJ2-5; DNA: TGTGCCAGTTCGGGGACAGGGGTCGGACAGACCCAGTACTTC; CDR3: CASSGTGVGQTQYF
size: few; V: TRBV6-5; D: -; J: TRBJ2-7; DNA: TGTGCCAGCAGTTACTCCGACAGCTACGAGCAGTACTTC; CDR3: CASSYSDSYEQYF
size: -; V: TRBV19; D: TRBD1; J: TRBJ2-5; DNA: TGTGCCAGTAGTTACTCGACAGGGTGGACGGAGACCCAGTACTTC; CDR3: CASSYSTGWTETQYF
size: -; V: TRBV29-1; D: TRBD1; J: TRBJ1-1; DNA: TGCAGCGTTGGACAGGGGTTCACTGAAGCTTTCTTT; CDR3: CSVGQGFTEAFF
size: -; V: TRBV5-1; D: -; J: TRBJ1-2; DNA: TGCGCCAGCAGCTTAGACAGCTATGGCTACACCTTC; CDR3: CASSLDSYGYTF
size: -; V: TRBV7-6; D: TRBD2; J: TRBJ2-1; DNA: TGTGCCAGCAGCCCCGGTAGCGGGATTTACAATGAGCAGTTCTTC; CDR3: CASSPGSGIYNEQFF
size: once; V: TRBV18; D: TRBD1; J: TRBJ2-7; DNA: TGTGCCAGCTCCCCTCCGCGGGGGGACAGGGGGCTTGGAGAGCAGTACTTC; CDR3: CASSPPRGDRGLGEQYF
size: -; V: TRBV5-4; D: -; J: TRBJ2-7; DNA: TGTGCCAGCAGCTTGGACTTGAGCTCCTACGAGCAGTACTTC; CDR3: CASSLDLSSYEQYF
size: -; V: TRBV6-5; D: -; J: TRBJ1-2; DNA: TGTGCCAGCAGTTACCAAAAGGGCCAGGAGGGCTATGGCTACACCTTC; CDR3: CASSYQKGQEGYGYTF